This T cell receptor (beta chain) was retrieved from a study of blood T cell repertoires in COVID-19. As for the study in general: From the United States, Italy and Spain came samples of acute and convalescent COVID-19.

CDR3 length: 14 amino acids. V was pared by 6 bases and J by 2 bases, with 5 bases of the junction left unmatched. CDR1 and CDR2 (germline): MNHEY, SVGAGI. The repertoire was sequenced with immunoSEQ multiplex PCR; TCRdb's copy has only in-frame clones and lacks some. The sample includes 90,000 to 150,000 clones, around 87% of them seen just once. This rearrangement joins TRBV6-5 to TRBJ2-5; 8 bases map to TRBD1. This clonotype was sampled from a woman aged 45-59 years with acute or convalescent COVID-19. Material for sequencing was peripheral blood. CDR3 coding DNA: TGTGCCAGCAGCGGGACAGGAAAGCAAGAGACCCAGTACTTC. Translating gives CASSGTGKQETQYF.